The text below deals with one T cell receptor beta chain. CDR3 length: 20 residues. CDR1 is SGHNT, CDR2 YENEEA, per germline. V trimming: 5 bases; J trimming: 7 bases; junction bases outside the gene matches: 20. TCRdb's table, derived via immunoSEQ multiplex PCR, lists solely in-frame clones and lacks some. The repertoire holds around 330,000 clones, roughly 85% seen once, with under 2% in the top ten. The entry originates in a study of blood T cell repertoires in COVID-19. This clonotype was sampled from a woman aged 30 to 39 who had been exposed to COVID-19. This chain joins TRBV11-3 and TRBJ2-2, with 12 bases fitting TRBD2. The specimen sequenced was PBMCs or T cells enriched from blood (not recorded which). The CDR3 DNA reads as TGTGCCAGCAGCCCCGGTCTAGCGGGGGGGCATACTGGGCTGAACGGGGAGCTGTTTTTT. It encodes CASSPGLAGGHTGLNGELFF.